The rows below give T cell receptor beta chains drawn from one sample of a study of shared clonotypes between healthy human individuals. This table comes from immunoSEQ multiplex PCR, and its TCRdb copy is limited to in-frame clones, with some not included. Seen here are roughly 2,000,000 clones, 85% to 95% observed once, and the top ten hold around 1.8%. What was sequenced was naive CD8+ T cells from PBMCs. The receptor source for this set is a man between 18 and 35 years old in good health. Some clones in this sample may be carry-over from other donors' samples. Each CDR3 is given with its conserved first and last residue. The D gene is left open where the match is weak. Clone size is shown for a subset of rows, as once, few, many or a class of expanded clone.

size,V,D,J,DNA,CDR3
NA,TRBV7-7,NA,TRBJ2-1,TGTGCCAGCAGCTTAGGGGGTCTAACGGACGGGCAGTTCTTC,CASSLGGLTDGQFF
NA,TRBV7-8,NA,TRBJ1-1,TGTGCCAGCAGCTTAGCGCTTCTGGCAGGGATGGTGAACACTGAAGCTTTCTTT,CASSLALLAGMVNTEAFF
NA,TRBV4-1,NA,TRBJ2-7,TGCGCCAGCAGCCACCCTCCCGCGGGACGGGCGTTCTACGAGCAGTACTTC,CASSHPPAGRAFYEQYF
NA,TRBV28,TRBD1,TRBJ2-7,TGTGCCAGCAGAGACAGGGCTAGCTCCTACGAGCAGTACTTC,CASRDRASSYEQYF
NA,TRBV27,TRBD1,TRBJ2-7,TGTGCCAGCAGTTTACGACAGGGGTCGATCTACGAGCAGTACTTC,CASSLRQGSIYEQYF
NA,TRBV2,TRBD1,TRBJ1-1,TGTGCCAGCAGTGGGCATCCGGGACAGGGGAGGATGAACACTGAAGCTTTCTTT,CASSGHPGQGRMNTEAFF
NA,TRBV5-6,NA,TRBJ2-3,TGTGCCAGCAGCTTCTCTAGCGCGAGCACAGATACGCAGTATTTT,CASSFSSASTDTQYF
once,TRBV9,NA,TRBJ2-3,TGTGCCAGCGGGGCAGATACGCAGTATTTT,CASGADTQYF
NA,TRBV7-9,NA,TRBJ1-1,TGTGCCAGCAGCCGGCAGGGCACTGAAGCTTTCTTT,CASSRQGTEAFF
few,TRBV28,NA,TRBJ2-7,TGTGCCAGCAGTTTATGGGGCGGCGAGCAGTACTTC,CASSLWGGEQYF
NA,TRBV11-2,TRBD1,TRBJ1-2,TGTGCCAGCAGCTTACCCGGGACAGGGGTCTATGGCTACACCTTC,CASSLPGTGVYGYTF
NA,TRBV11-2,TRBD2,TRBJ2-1,TGTGCCAGCAGCCCACCGGGGACTAGCGCGTACAATGAGCAGTTCTTC,CASSPPGTSAYNEQFF
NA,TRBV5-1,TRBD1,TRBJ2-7,TGCGCCAGCAGAACAGGACAGGGGTCCTACGAGCAGTACTTC,CASRTGQGSYEQYF
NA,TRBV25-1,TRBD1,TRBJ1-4,TGTGCCAGCAGTGATACAGGGGGCTGGGGTGAAAAACTGTTTTTT,CASSDTGGWGEKLFF
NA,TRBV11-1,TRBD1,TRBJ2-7,TGTGCCAGCGGTTTGGACAGGGGCTACGAGCAGTACTTC,CASGLDRGYEQYF
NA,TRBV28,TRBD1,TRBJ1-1,TGTGCCAGCAGTTTCGGACAGGGGCGCCCTGAAGCTTTCTTT,CASSFGQGRPEAFF
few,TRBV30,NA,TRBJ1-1,TGTGCCTGGAGGGGCCCCCCGAACACTGAAGCTTTCTTT,CAWRGPPNTEAFF
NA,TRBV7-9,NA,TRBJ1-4,TGTGCCAGCAGCTTAGAGGTTGGGGATGAAAAACTGTTTTTT,CASSLEVGDEKLFF
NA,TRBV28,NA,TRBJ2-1,TGTGCCAGCAGACCACGGGAGCCCTCAGGCTATGAGCAGTTCTTC,CASRPREPSGYEQFF
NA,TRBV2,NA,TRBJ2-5,TGTGCCAGCAGTATACGAGGGAACGAGATAGAGACCCAGTACTTC,CASSIRGNEIETQYF
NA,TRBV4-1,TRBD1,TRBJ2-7,TGCGCCAGCAGCCAAGAGTGGGGGACAGGGACGGGCTACGAGCAGTACTTC,CASSQEWGTGTGYEQYF
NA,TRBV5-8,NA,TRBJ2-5,TGTGCCAGCAGCATAAACAGGGCTGGAGAGACCCAGTACTTC,CASSINRAGETQYF